Shown below are 31 T cell receptor beta chains from a single sample sequenced in a study of kidney transplant recipient with SARS-CoV-2 infection. TCRdb itself ran the reads through MiXCR, one entry per CDR3 protein. The data contain some 220,000 distinct CDR3 sequences, more than 25% of them singletons. This material consisted of a blood sample, taken at baseline and between days 110 and 120 from a kidney transplant recipient. The receptor source for this set is a male patient aged 25 to 39 who had COVID-19 and was a kidney transplant recipient. Some T cells may originate from the graft donor.

This clonotype was detected many times. The rearrangement joins TRBV7-4 to TRBJ1-2, with unresolved D. Germline V gene sequence: CDR1 SGHVT, CDR2 SQSDAQ. V lost 5 bases, J lost 4 bases, and 23 bases lay in between. The CDR3 sequence is 17 residues long. Written as DNA, the CDR3 is TGTGCCAGCAGCCATGAAGATTCAGCTCGAAAGACCTATGGCTACACCTTC. This sequence encodes CASSHEDSARKTYGYTF. The complete variable domain, with remaining parts taken from reference TRBV7-4 and TRBJ1-2, reads GAGVSQSPRYKVAKRGRDVALRCDSISGHVTLYWYRQTLGQGSEVLTYSQSDAQRDKSGRPSGRFSAERPERSVSTLKIQRTEQGDSAVYLCASSHEDSARKTYGYTFGSGTRLTVV.

On this clonotype itself: This may be a read error, as it is one base from a much larger clone. The CDR3 carries no conserved terminal phenylalanine or tryptophan, so it likely arises from a read error. The chain has TRBV19 and TRBJ1-4; 7 bases are a match to TRBD1. Trimming took 4 bases from V and 7 from J; bases not matched to a gene: 6. Germline V gene lookup returns CDR1 LNHDA and CDR2 SQIVND (reference sequence). This CDR3 contains 14 residues. The CDR3 DNA reads as TGTGCCAGTAGTACCCGGGACAGCCGTGAAAAACTGTTTCTT. It is translated as CASSTRDSREKLFL.

This clonotype has a handful of counts. This chain joins TRBV7-8 and TRBJ2-1, with TRBD1 identical over 7 bases. The trim removed 0 bases at V and 13 bases at J, leaving 9 bases unmatched. This CDR3 is built from 14 residues. CDR1 is SGHVS, CDR2 FQNEAQ, per germline. This CDR3 reads CASSLATTGSTQFF. The DNA for the CDR3 is TGTGCCAGCAGCTTAGCCACGACAGGGTCGACCCAGTTCTTC.

This clonotype occurred once. A much larger clone is a single base away; this may be a read error. The chain recombines TRBV5-6 with TRBJ1-2; no clear D. Germline CDR1 is SGHDT and CDR2 is YYEEEE. The CDR3 extends over 16 amino acids. V was cut by 6 bases and J by 4 bases, with 22 bases left in between. CDR3 DNA sequence: TGTGCCAGCATCTTATCCAATAGTCGAAGGACCTATGGCTACACCTTC. Amino acids: CASILSNSRRTYGYTF.

This clonotype has at least ten counts. This chain uses TRBV29-1 with TRBJ1-2; possibly TRBD1 for D (5 bases). The CDR3 is made up of 13 amino acids. Trimming took 7 bases from V and 4 from J, leaving 16 bases between them. CDR1 and CDR2 (germline): SQVTM, ANQGSEA. The CDR3 is CSARRDGAYGYTF. The CDR3 coding sequence is TGCAGCGCCCGACGGGACGGAGCCTATGGCTACACCTTC.

This clonotype occurred many times. The chain combines TRBV3-1 with TRBJ2-2; D not certain. CDR1 LGHDT and CDR2 YNNKEL come from the germline V gene (reference sequence). V lost 4 bases to trimming and J lost 5 bases, with 23 bases between them. The CDR3 loop spans 18 amino acids. The CDR3, as DNA: TGTGCCAGCAGCCTATCTGATCCCATTTCAGGCTTGACCGGGGAGCTGTTTTTT. Encoded protein: CASSLSDPISGLTGELFF.

Comments on this clonotype: A much larger clone lies one base from this, so it may be a read error. The rearrangement joins TRBV7-9 to TRBJ2-7; TRBD1 agrees at 9 bases. Germline V gives CDR1 SEHNR, CDR2 FQNEAQ (reference sequence). This CDR3 has 15 residues. Here the CDR3 DNA reads TGTGCCAGCGGCTTAGGACAGGGGCCTTTCTGGGAGCAGTACTTC. Protein product: CASGLGQGPFWEQYF.

Ten or more counts support this clonotype. V usage is TRBV28 and J usage is TRBJ1-5; TRBD1 aligns across 8 bases. The germline gives CDR1 MDHEN, CDR2 SYDVKM. The CDR3 is 16 amino acids. V lost 3 bases, J lost 4 bases, and 8 bases stayed unmatched. The CDR3 sequence is CASSFLRQGRNQPQHF. The CDR3 DNA reads TGTGCCAGCAGTTTCCTTAGACAGGGGCGTAATCAGCCCCAGCATTTT.

This clonotype was detected many times. The chain carries TRBV28 and TRBJ1-6; D is ambiguous. The CDR3 has 15 amino acids. Deletions cut 2 bases from V and 1 base from J, with 6 bases between. Germline CDR1 reads MDHEN; CDR2 reads SYDVKM. In DNA, the CDR3 is TGTGCCAGCAGTTTAAAGTTATCCTATAATTCACCCCTCCACTTT. It is translated as CASSLKLSYNSPLHF.

This clonotype was recorded many times. V and J are TRBV4-3 and TRBJ2-1; 7 bases map to TRBD2. The length of the CDR3 is 18 residues. The germline CDR1 and CDR2 sequences are LGHNA and YSLEER. V was pared by 8 bases and J by 0 bases, with 16 bases of the junction left unmatched. This CDR3 reads CASPKIKTGTNSYNEQFF. The CDR3 bases are TGCGCCAGCCCTAAGATAAAAACCGGGACTAACTCCTACAATGAGCAGTTCTTC.

This clonotype showed up many times. This chain uses TRBV20-1 with TRBJ1-2; TRBD1 matches at 9 bases. CDR3 length: 15 amino acids. The germline gives CDR1 DFQATT, CDR2 SNEGSKA (reference sequence). The V gene end was trimmed by 0 bases and the J gene end by 5 bases; junction bases not matched to a gene: 7. The CDR3 region is CSARDQRQGVYGYTF. Written as DNA, the CDR3 is TGCAGTGCTAGAGATCAGAGACAGGGGGTGTATGGCTACACCTTC.

This clonotype showed up many times. The chain links TRBV12-3 or TRBV12-4 to TRBJ2-3; 9 bases map to TRBD2. This CDR3 has 15 residues. Trimming removed 10 bases from V and 2 bases from J; junction bases left unmatched: 10. The CDR3 nucleotides read TGTGCCACCTCGGGTAGCGGGAGAGACACAGATACGCAGTATTTT. Protein sequence: CATSGSGRDTDTQYF.

A note on this clonotype: The CDR3 does not end in the conserved phenylalanine or tryptophan, so this is likely a read error. The rearrangement uses TRBV5-4 and TRBJ2-1, with D possibly being TRBD2 (7 bases). The V end was cut by 8 bases, the J end by 7 bases, with 10 bases between. Germline V gene sequence: CDR1 SGHNT, CDR2 YYREEE (reference sequence). CDR3 length: 11 amino acids. Written as DNA, the CDR3 is TGTGCCAGTCGGGGGGCAAATGAGCAGTTCCTC. Protein product: CASRGANEQFL.

This clonotype was picked up one time. A much more abundant neighbour one base away suggests this may be a read error. The CDR3 DNA reads TGTGCCAGCAACCAAGACAGGGGAGATTCACCCCTCCACTTT. Amino acids: CASNQDRGDSPLHF. This chain links TRBV3-1 with TRBJ1-6; 8 nucleotides line up with TRBD1. The CDR3 has 14 amino acids. CDR1 is LGHDT, CDR2 YNNKEL, per germline (reference sequence).

This clonotype appeared a few times. The chain uses TRBV25-1 and TRBJ1-2; TRBD1 is a possible D gene (5 bases). Trimming removed 5 bases from V and 4 bases from J, with 23 bases in between. The CDR3 is 17 amino acids. Per the germline V gene, CDR1 is MGHDK and CDR2 is SYGVNS. CDR3 sequence: CASSRGSELGKTYGYTF. Written as DNA, the CDR3 is TGTGCCAGCAGTAGGGGCTCAGAACTGGGAAAGACCTATGGCTACACCTTC.

Ten or more counts support this clonotype. The chain links TRBV15 to TRBJ2-1; D possibly corresponds to TRBD2 (6 bases). This CDR3 comprises 16 residues. V was cut by 6 bases and J by 5 bases, with 20 bases left in between. Germline V lookup: CDR1 LNHNV, CDR2 YYDKDF (reference sequence). Here the CDR3 reads CATSTSGGYRNNEQFF. CDR3 nucleotides: TGTGCCACCAGTACATCTGGGGGGTATAGAAACAATGAGCAGTTCTTC.

In the case of this clonotype: Just one base apart from a much larger clone, this may be a read error. This rearrangement joins TRBV19 to TRBJ1-2; D is perhaps TRBD1 (6 bases). In germline, CDR1 is LNHDA, CDR2 SQIVND (reference sequence). The CDR3 has 17 residues. The CDR3 DNA sequence: TGTGCCAGTAGTATCTCGGGGACAAATCGAAAGACCTATAGCTACACCTTC. Translating it yields CASSISGTNRKTYSYTF.

This clonotype has at least ten counts. This rearrangement joins TRBV6-5 to TRBJ1-5; TRBD1 matches 10 bases. The CDR3 spans 15 residues. Germline values: CDR1 MNHEY, CDR2 SVGAGI. The J segment lost 8 bases and the V segment lost 6 bases, leaving 10 bases of the junction unmatched. Written as DNA, the CDR3 is TGTGCCAGCAGAAAGGACAGGGGGACGATTAAGCCCCAGCATTTT. Encoded protein: CASRKDRGTIKPQHF.

Many counts were recorded for this clonotype. V gene TRBV6-1 combines with J gene TRBJ2-7; 7 bases are a match to TRBD1. Per germline, CDR1 MNHNS and CDR2 SASEGT. With V trimmed by 6 bases and J by 0 bases, 5 bases remained unmatched. The CDR3 loop spans 14 amino acids. CDR3 sequence reads: CASREQGFSYEQYF. DNA of the CDR3: TGTGCCAGCAGAGAACAGGGGTTCTCCTACGAGCAGTACTTC.

Comments on this clonotype: The junction departs from germline at one end; a sequencing error may be responsible. The rearrangement uses TRBV2 and TRBJ1-2; 8 positions agree with TRBD1. The CDR3 length is 16 residues. Germline V gives CDR1 SNHLY, CDR2 FYNNEI. The CDR3 loop is CASSEIEDRDDYGYPF. The CDR3 DNA sequence: TGTGCCAGCAGTGAAATAGAGGACAGGGATGACTATGGCTACCCCTTC.

In this sample, this clonotype turned up many times. This sequence joins TRBV19 and TRBJ2-5; D remains ambiguous. Between the trimmed V and J ends, which lost 10 bases and 6 bases, there was a span of 15 bases. Germline V gene lookup returns CDR1 LNHDA and CDR2 SQIVND (reference sequence). This CDR3 spans 12 amino acids. CDR3 DNA sequence: TGTGCCACCCTGGATGGGAAAAAGACCCAGTACTTC. As protein: CATLDGKKTQYF.

The sample holds many counts of this clonotype. The chain recombines TRBV20-1 with TRBJ1-2; D is possibly TRBD1 (6 bases). The germline V gene encodes CDR1 DFQATT and CDR2 SNEGSKA (reference sequence). The V end lost 6 bases, the J end lost 5 bases, and 13 bases lay between the germline ends. The CDR3 runs 12 residues. Here the CDR3 reads CSARTDLYGYTF. The DNA for the CDR3 is TGCAGTGCAAGGACAGACCTATATGGCTACACCTTC.

The chain employs TRBV29-1 and TRBJ1-2, with D unresolved. CDR3 size: 16 residues. V lost 5 bases, J lost 4 bases, and 23 bases lay in between. Germline CDR1 is SQVTM and CDR2 is ANQGSEA. The CDR3 DNA is TGCAGCGTTATGATCGAACTAGCATGGAAGACCTATGGCTACACCTTC. Protein product: CSVMIELAWKTYGYTF.

This clonotype was counted ten times or more. The rearrangement joins TRBV5-8 to TRBJ1-2, with D unclear. V lost 7 bases and J lost 4, with 23 bases in between. The CDR3 has 16 residues. Germline V gives CDR1 SGHTS, CDR2 YDEGEE. CDR3 coding DNA: TGTGCCAGCCAGGCTTGTCATCCACGAAAGACCTATGGCTACACCTTC. It codes for CASQACHPRKTYGYTF.

This clonotype has at least ten counts. V and J are TRBV19 and TRBJ2-7, with TRBD2 identical over 12 bases. Trimming removed 6 bases from V and 2 bases from J; junction bases left unmatched: 2. The germline gives CDR1 LNHDA, CDR2 SQIVND (reference sequence). The CDR3 loop spans 14 amino acids. The chain's CDR3 is CASRSSGRAYEQYF. The CDR3 DNA reads TGTGCCAGTAGATCTAGCGGGAGGGCCTACGAGCAGTACTTC.

The table lists this clonotype with many counts. CDR3 region: CASSIATGGPFQETQYF. DNA of the CDR3: TGTGCCAGTAGTATAGCCACAGGGGGCCCTTTTCAAGAGACCCAGTACTTC. The chain is built from TRBV19 and TRBJ2-5, with 9 bases fitting TRBD1. The CDR3 covers 17 residues. The V segment lost 1 base and the J segment 2 bases; nucleotides outside the gene matches: 8. In germline, CDR1 is LNHDA, CDR2 SQIVND (reference sequence).

The chain combines TRBV14 with TRBJ2-1, with D maybe TRBD2 (6 bases). The CDR3 has 15 residues. Germline loops: CDR1 SGHDN, CDR2 FVKESK. V dropped 4 bases and J dropped 7 bases, with 17 bases sitting between them. CDR3: CASSPQMTRGNEQFF. The CDR3 coding sequence is TGTGCCAGCAGCCCCCAGATGACCCGGGGGAATGAGCAGTTCTTC.

Turning to this clonotype: A junction boundary mismatches the germline segment, possibly from a read error. The chain combines TRBV12-3 or TRBV12-4 with TRBJ2-3, with a possible D match to TRBD2 (6 bases). The length of the CDR3 is 14 residues. The CDR3 DNA is TGTGCCAGCAGCTTAGCGGCTGGGGCAGATACGCAGTATTTT. Encoded protein: CASSLAAGADTQYF.

This clonotype was counted ten times or more. The J gene is TRBJ1-1, the V gene TRBV12-3 or TRBV12-4; D is unresolved. The CDR3 sequence is 13 residues long. The germline V and J ends were trimmed by 2 bases and 4 bases, with 8 bases remaining between them. CDR3 sequence reads: CASSLWVGTEAFF. As DNA, the CDR3 is TGTGCCAGCAGTTTATGGGTGGGCACTGAAGCTTTCTTT.

This clonotype showed up many times. The gene calls are TRBV18 and TRBJ1-4; D unclear. Germline V CDR1 and CDR2: KGHSH, LQKENI. CDR3 length: 16 residues. V was shortened by 3 bases and J by 5 bases, with 16 bases between the two germline ends. The CDR3 is CASSPPSIGSNEKLFF. CDR3 DNA sequence: TGTGCCAGCTCACCCCCTTCGATCGGTTCCAATGAAAAACTGTTTTTT.

The CDR3 DNA sequence: TGTGCCAGCCAACAGATCGTACCAGGAAAGACCTATGGCTACACCTTC. This encodes CASQQIVPGKTYGYTF. V usage is TRBV5-4 and J usage is TRBJ1-2; D remains ambiguous. From germline, CDR1 is SGHNT and CDR2 YYREEE (reference sequence). Deletions cut 7 bases from V and 4 bases from J, with 23 bases between. This CDR3 has 16 residues.